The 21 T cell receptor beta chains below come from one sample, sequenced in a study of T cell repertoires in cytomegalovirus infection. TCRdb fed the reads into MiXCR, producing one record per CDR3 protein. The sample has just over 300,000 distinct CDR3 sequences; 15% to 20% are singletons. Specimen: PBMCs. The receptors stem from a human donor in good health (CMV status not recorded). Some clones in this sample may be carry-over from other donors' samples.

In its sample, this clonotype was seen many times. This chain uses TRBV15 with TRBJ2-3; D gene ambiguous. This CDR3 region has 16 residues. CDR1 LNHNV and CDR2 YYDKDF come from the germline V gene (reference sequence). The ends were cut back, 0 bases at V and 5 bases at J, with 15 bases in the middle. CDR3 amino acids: CATSRDGSSGGDTQYF. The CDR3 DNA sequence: TGTGCCACCAGCAGAGATGGTTCATCCGGTGGAGATACGCAGTATTTT.

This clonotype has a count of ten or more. Here the CDR3 reads CASSPTLGIYHGQSSPLHF. The DNA for the CDR3 is TGTGCCAGCAGTCCCACCCTTGGGATATACCACGGTCAGAGTTCACCCCTCCACTTT. This rearrangement joins TRBV6-1 to TRBJ1-6; D not resolved. CDR1 MNHNS and CDR2 SASEGT come from the germline V gene. The CDR3 totals 19 residues. Trimming pared 5 bases from V and 9 bases from J, leaving 29 bases between.

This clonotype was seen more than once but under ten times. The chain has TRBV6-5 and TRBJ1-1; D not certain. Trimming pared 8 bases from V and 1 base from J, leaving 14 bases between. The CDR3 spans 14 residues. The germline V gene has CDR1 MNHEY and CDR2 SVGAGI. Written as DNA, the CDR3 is TGTGCCAGCGCTCTAACTCCAGGGAACACTGAAGCTTTCTTT. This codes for CASALTPGNTEAFF.

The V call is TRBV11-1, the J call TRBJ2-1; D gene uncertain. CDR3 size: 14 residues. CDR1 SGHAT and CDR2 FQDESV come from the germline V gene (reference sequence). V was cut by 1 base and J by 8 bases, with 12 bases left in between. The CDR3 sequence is CASSLDTVYHEQFF. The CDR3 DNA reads TGTGCCAGCAGCTTAGACACGGTTTACCATGAGCAGTTCTTC. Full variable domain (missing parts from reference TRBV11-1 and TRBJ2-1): EAEVAQSPRYKITEKSQAVAFWCDPISGHATLYWYRQILGQGPELLVQFQDESVVDDSQLPKDRFSAERLKGVDSTLKIQPAELGDSAMYLCASSLDTVYHEQFFGPGTRLTVL.

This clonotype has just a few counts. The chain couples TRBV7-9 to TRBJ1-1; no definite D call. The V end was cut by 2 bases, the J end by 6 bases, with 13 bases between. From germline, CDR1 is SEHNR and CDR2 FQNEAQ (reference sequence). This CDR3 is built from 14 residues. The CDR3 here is CASSLSHSDPEAFF. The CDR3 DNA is TGTGCCAGCAGCTTATCCCACAGCGATCCTGAAGCTTTCTTT.

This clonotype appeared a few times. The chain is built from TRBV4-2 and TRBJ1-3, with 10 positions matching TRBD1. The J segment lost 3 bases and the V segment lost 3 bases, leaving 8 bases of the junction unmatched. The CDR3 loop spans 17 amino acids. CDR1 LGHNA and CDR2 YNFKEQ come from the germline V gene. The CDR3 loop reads CASSQAMGQGLGNTIYF. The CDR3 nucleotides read TGTGCCAGCAGCCAGGCAATGGGACAGGGGCTTGGAAACACCATATATTTT.

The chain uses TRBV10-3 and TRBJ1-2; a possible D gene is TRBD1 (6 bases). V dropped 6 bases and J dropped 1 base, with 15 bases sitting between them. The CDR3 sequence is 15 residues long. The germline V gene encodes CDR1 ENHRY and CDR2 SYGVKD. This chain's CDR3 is CAISREQGLNYGYTF. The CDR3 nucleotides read TGTGCCATCAGCCGGGAACAGGGACTTAACTATGGCTACACCTTC.

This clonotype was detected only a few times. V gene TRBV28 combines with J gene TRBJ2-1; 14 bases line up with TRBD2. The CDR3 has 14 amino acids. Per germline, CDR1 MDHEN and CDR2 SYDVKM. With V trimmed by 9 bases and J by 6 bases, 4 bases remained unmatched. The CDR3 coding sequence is TGTGCCAGTCGGGGGACTAGCGGGGGCAATGAGCAGTTCTTC. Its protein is CASRGTSGGNEQFF.

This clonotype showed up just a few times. The CDR3 region is CASIGSGARTYNEQFF. In DNA, the CDR3 is TGTGCCAGTATTGGTAGCGGGGCACGAACCTACAATGAGCAGTTCTTC. The chain has TRBV19 and TRBJ2-1; 8 positions match TRBD2. J lost 2 bases, V lost 7 bases, and 10 bases had no gene match. This CDR3 has 16 residues. Looked up from germline, CDR1 is LNHDA and CDR2 is SQIVND (reference sequence).

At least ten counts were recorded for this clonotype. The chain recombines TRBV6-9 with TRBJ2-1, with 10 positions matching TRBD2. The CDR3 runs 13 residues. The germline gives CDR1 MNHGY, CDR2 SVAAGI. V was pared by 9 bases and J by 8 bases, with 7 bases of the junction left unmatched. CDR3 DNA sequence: TGTGCCAGTTTGGGACTAGCGAGGGATGAGCAGTTCTTC. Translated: CASLGLARDEQFF.

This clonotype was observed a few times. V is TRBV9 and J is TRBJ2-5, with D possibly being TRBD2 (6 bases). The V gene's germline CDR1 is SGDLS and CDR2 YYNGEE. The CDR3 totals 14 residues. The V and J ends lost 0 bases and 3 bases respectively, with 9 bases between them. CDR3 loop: CASSVDLAEETQYF. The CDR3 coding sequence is TGTGCCAGCAGCGTAGATTTAGCGGAAGAGACCCAGTACTTC.

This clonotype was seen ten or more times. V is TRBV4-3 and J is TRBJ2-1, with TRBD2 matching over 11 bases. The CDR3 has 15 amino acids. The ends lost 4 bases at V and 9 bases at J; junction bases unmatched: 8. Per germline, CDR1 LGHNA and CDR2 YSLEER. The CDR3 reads CASSPARLAGFEQFF. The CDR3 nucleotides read TGCGCCAGCAGCCCGGCAAGACTAGCGGGGTTTGAGCAGTTCTTC.

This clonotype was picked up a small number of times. The CDR3 is CASSLGRNSGNTIYF. CDR3 coding DNA: TGTGCCAGCAGCTTGGGGCGGAACTCTGGAAACACCATATATTTT. The rearrangement uses TRBV5-4 and TRBJ1-3; D is undetermined. The germline CDR1 and CDR2 sequences are SGHNT and YYREEE (reference sequence). Trimming cost V 0 bases and J 0 bases, with 7 bases left between them. The CDR3 has 15 amino acids.

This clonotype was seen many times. CDR3 in amino acids: CASSSPAGLNNEQFF. The CDR3 DNA sequence: TGTGCCAGCAGTTCCCCAGCGGGGCTGAACAATGAGCAGTTCTTC. The J gene is TRBJ2-1, the V gene TRBV12-3 or TRBV12-4, with TRBD2 identical over 7 bases. The trim removed 4 bases at V and 5 bases at J, leaving 8 bases unmatched. This CDR3 is built from 15 residues.

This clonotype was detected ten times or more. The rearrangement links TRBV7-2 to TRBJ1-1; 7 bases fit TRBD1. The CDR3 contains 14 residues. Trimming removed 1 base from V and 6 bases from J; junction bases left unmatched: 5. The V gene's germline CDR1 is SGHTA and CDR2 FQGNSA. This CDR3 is CASSLVSGGSEAFF. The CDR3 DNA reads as TGTGCCAGCAGCTTAGTGTCAGGGGGATCTGAAGCTTTCTTT.

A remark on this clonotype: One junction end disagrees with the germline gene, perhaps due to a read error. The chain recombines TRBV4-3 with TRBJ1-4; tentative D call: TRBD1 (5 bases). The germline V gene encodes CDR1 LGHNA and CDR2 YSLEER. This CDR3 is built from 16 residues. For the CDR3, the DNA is TGCGCCAGCAGCGAAGGGACTCTCTCAACTAATGAAAAATTGTTTTTT. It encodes CASSEGTLSTNEKLFF.

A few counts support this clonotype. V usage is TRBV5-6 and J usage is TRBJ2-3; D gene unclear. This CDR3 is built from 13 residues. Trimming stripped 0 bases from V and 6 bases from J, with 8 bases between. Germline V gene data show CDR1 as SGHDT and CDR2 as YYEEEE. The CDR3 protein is CASSLAPGDTQYF. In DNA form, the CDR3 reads TGTGCCAGCAGCTTGGCCCCCGGGGATACGCAGTATTTT.

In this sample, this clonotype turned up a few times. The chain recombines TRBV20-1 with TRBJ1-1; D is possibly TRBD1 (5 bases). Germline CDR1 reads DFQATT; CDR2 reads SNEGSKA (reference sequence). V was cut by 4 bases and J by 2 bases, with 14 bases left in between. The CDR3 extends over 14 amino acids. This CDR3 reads CSATWGGDNTEAFF. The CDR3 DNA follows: TGCAGTGCTACCTGGGGGGGAGATAACACTGAAGCTTTCTTT.

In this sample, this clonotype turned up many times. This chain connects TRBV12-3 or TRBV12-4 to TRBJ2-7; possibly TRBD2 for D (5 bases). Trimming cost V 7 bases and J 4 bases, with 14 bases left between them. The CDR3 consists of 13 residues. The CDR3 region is CASTEGFRYEQYF. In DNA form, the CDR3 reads TGTGCCAGCACCGAGGGATTCAGGTACGAGCAGTACTTC.

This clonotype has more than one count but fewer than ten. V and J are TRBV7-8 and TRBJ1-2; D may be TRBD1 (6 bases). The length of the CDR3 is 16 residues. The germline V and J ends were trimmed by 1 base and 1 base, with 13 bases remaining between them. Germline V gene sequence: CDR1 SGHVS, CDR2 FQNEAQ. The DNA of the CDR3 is TGTGCCAGCAGCTTAGAGGGGGACTGGATTAACTATGGCTACACCTTC. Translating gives CASSLEGDWINYGYTF.

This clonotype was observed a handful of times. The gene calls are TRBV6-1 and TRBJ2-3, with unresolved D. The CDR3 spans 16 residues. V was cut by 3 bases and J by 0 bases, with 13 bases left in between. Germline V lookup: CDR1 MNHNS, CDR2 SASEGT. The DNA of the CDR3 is TGTGCCAGCAGTGATGGGATTGATGTGAGCACAGATACGCAGTATTTT. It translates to CASSDGIDVSTDTQYF.